This T cell receptor beta chain is drawn from a study of human T cells and chemical hapten exposure. Original processing methods: With a range of roughly 20,000 to 750,000, the median per sample was 95,638 TCRs. TCRdb redid the calling of the RACE reads with MiXCR, one entry per CDR3 protein. These V and J calls derive from TCRdb rather than the authors' analysis. The profile shows some 51,000 distinct CDR3 sequences, around a tenth of them singletons. Time point given: pre-sensitization, week 0. Noted treatment: therapeutic diphenylcyclopropenone sensitization with weekly scalp DPC. Blood was drawn before each patch test was applied. Alopecia patients between 18 and 70 years old and suitable for DPC were used as donors. The CDR3 is 16 amino acids. V lost 4 bases to trimming and J lost 3 bases, with 19 bases between them. The V gene's germline CDR1 is SGHNT and CDR2 YYREEE (reference sequence). This clonotype was seen a few times.

This clonotype was sampled from a woman aged 40 to 49 with alopecia areata. Some clones in this sample may be carry-over from other donors' samples. The sample consisted of whole blood, taken in connection with sensitization to the hapten diphenylcyclopropenone (DPC). This sequence joins TRBV5-4 and TRBJ2-5, with D perhaps matching TRBD1 or TRBD2 (6 bases each). CDR3 sequence: CASSPGRWGAKETQYF. The DNA of the CDR3 is TGTGCCAGCAGCCCTGGTCGCTGGGGGGCTAAAGAGACCCAGTACTTC.